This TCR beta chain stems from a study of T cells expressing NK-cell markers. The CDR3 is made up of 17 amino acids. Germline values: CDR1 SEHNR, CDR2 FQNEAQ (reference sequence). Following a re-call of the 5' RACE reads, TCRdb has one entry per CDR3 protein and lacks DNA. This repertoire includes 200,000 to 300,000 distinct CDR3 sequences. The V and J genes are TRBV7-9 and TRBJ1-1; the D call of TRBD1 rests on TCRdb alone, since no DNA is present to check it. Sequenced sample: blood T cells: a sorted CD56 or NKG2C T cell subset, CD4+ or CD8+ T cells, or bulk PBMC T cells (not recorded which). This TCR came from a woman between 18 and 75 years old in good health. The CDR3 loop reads CASSPPNTDREGTEAFF.